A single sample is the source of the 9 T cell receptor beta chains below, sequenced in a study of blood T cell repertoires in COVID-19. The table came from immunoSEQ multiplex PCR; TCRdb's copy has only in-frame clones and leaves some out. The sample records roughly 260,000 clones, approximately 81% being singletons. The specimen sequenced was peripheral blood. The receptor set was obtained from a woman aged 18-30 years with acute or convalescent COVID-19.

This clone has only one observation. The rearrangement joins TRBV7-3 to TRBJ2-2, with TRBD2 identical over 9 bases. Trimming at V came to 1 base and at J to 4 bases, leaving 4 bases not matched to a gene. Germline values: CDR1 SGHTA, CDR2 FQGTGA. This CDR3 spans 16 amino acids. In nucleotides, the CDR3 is TGTGCCAGCAGCTTAAGTTTACTAGCGGGCACCGGGGAGCTGTTTTTT. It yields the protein CASSLSLLAGTGELFF.

The CDR3 region has the DNA TGCAGCGTTGATTCCGGGATGGGTTACGAGCAGTACTTC. Protein product: CSVDSGMGYEQYF. The gene calls are TRBV29-1 and TRBJ2-7, with D maybe TRBD2 (5 bases). This CDR3 spans 13 amino acids. Germline values: CDR1 SQVTM, CDR2 ANQGSEA. V was trimmed by 3 bases and J by 4 bases, leaving 13 bases between them.

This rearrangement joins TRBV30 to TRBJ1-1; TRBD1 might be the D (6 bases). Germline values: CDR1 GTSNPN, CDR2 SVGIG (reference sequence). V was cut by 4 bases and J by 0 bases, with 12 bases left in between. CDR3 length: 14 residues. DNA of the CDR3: TGTGCCTGGACATCCGGGACACTGAACACTGAAGCTTTCTTT. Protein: CAWTSGTLNTEAFF.

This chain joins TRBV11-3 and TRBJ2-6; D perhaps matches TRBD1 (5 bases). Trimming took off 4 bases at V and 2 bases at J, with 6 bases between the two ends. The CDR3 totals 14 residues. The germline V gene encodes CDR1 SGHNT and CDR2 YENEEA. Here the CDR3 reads CASSSTAGANVLTF. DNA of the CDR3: TGTGCCAGCAGCTCGACAGCTGGGGCCAACGTCCTGACTTTC.

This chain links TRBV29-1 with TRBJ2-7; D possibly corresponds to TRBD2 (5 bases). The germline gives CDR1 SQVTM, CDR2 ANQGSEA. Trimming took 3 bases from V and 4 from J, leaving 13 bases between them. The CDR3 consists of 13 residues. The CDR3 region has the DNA TGCAGCGTTGACAGCGGTGGGGATTACGAGCAGTACTTC. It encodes CSVDSGGDYEQYF.

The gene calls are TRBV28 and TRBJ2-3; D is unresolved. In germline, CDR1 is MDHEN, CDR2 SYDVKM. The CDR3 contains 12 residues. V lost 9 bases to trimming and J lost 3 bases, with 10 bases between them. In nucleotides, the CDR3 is TGTGCCAGTCGACTGGATACAGATACGCAGTATTTT. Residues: CASRLDTDTQYF.

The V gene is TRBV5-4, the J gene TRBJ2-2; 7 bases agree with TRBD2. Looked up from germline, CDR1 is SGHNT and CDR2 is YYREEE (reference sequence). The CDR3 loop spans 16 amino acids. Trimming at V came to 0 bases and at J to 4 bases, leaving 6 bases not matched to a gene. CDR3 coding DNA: TGTGCCAGCAGCTTGGGGGATCGGGGGGTCACCGGGGAGCTGTTTTTT. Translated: CASSLGDRGVTGELFF.

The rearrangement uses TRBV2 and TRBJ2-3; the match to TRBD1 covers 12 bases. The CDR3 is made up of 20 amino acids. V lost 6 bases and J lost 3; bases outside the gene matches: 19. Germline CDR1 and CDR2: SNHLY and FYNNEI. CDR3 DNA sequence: TGTGCCAGCAGCACAAAAGGGACAGGGGGCTTTGATTTTGCGACAGATACGCAGTATTTT. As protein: CASSTKGTGGFDFATDTQYF.

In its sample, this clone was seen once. The DNA for the CDR3 is TGTGCCAGCTCACCATTAGTCTATGAGCAGTTCTTC. Its translation: CASSPLVYEQFF. V usage is TRBV18 and J usage is TRBJ2-1; D not resolved. Trimming left V 2 bases short and J 8 bases short, with 7 bases between. This CDR3 comprises 12 residues. Germline lookup yields CDR1 KGHSH and CDR2 LQKENI.